Below, 22 T cell receptor beta chains from the same sample are listed, as sequenced in a study of T cell repertoires in cytomegalovirus infection. TCRdb reprocessed the reads via MiXCR and lists one record per CDR3 protein. Of about 300,000 distinct CDR3 sequences listed, 8% to 10% were seen once; the top ten hold over 2.5%. The sample comprised PBMCs. These receptors were obtained from a human donor in good health (CMV status not recorded). Some clones in this sample may be carry-over from other donors' samples.

This clonotype was picked up a small number of times. V is TRBV5-1 and J is TRBJ2-1; TRBD2 matches 9 bases. The germline V gene has CDR1 SGHRS and CDR2 YFSETQ. The length of the CDR3 is 14 residues. Unmatched junction bases numbered 10, after V lost 7 bases and J lost 8 bases. CDR3 in amino acids: CASRSSGGFYEQFF. The CDR3, as DNA: TGCGCCAGCCGATCGAGCGGGGGGTTTTATGAGCAGTTCTTC.

With regard to this clonotype: This clone may be a read error of a much larger clone one base away. This chain joins TRBV12-3 or TRBV12-4 and TRBJ1-5, with 7 bases aligning to TRBD1. With V trimmed by 6 bases and J by 1 base, 9 bases remained unmatched. The CDR3 extends over 16 amino acids. The CDR3 region has the DNA TGTGCCAGCAGCCCAACAGGGGTCGGGAGCAATCAGCCCCAGCATTTT. Amino acid sequence: CASSPTGVGSNQPQHF.

As to this clonotype: Given a much more abundant clone one base away, this may be a read error. CDR3 DNA sequence: TGTGCCAGCAGCTACCAAAGGAACACCCATGGCTACACCTTC. It specifies CASSYQRNTHGYTF. The chain links TRBV7-9 to TRBJ1-2; D gene ambiguous. This CDR3 contains 14 residues. The V gene lost 4 bases and the J gene lost 6 bases, with 15 bases spanning the gap. Per germline, CDR1 SEHNR and CDR2 FQNEAQ (reference sequence).

This clonotype was detected a few times. The chain uses TRBV20-1 and TRBJ2-5; 7 positions match TRBD1. The germline V gene has CDR1 DFQATT and CDR2 SNEGSKA (reference sequence). V shed 5 bases, J shed 5 bases, and the junction held 14 bases outside the gene matches. This CDR3 is 15 amino acids long. This chain's CDR3 is CSAGGAGGIGETQYF. CDR3 sequence (DNA): TGCAGTGCTGGAGGAGCAGGGGGTATCGGGGAGACCCAGTACTTC.

This clonotype has at least ten counts. V and J are TRBV7-8 and TRBJ2-6; a possible D gene is TRBD1 (6 bases). The germline CDR1 and CDR2 sequences are SGHVS and FQNEAQ. The CDR3 totals 18 residues. Trimming took off 8 bases at V and 2 bases at J, with 22 bases between the two ends. The CDR3 nucleotides are TGTGCCAGCGCCCCGCGGGCAGGGGATCCGACTGGGGCCAACGTCCTGACTTTC. The encoded protein is CASAPRAGDPTGANVLTF. The full variable domain, completed using reference TRBV7-8 and TRBJ2-6, is GAGVSQSPRYKVAKRGQDVALRCDPISGHVSLFWYQQALGQGPEFLTYFQNEAQLDKSGLPSDRFFAERPEGSVSTLKIQRTQQEDSAVYLCASAPRAGDPTGANVLTFGAGSRLTVL.

Ten or more counts support this clonotype. The rearrangement links TRBV25-1 to TRBJ1-6; 11 nucleotides match TRBD1. CDR1 is MGHDK and CDR2 is SYGVNS in the germline V gene. CDR3 length: 17 amino acids. V trimming: 2 bases; J trimming: 7 bases; junction bases outside the gene matches: 7. DNA of the CDR3: TGTGCCAGCAGTGAAGTTGGCGGGACAGGGGGGAATTCACCCCTCCACTTT. Protein sequence: CASSEVGGTGGNSPLHF.

Note on this clonotype: A much larger clone sits a single nucleotide away, making a read error possible. The chain links TRBV12-5 to TRBJ2-2; D is possibly TRBD1 (6 bases). This CDR3 comprises 19 residues. CDR1 is LGHNT and CDR2 is FRNRAP in the germline V gene. The CDR3 coding sequence is TGTGCTAGTGGTTGGCCGGGACAACCCTTAGGATTTGACACCGGGGTGCTGTTTTTT. This sequence encodes CASGWPGQPLGFDTGVLFF.

This clonotype was recorded at least ten times. The chain couples TRBV6-2 or TRBV6-3 to TRBJ2-3; 11 nucleotides line up with TRBD2. Germline loops: CDR1 MNHEY, CDR2 SVGEGT. The CDR3 is 17 amino acids. The V segment lost 3 bases and the J segment 2 bases; nucleotides outside the gene matches: 7. Here the CDR3 reads CASSYQTTSGTTDTQYF. The CDR3 coding sequence is TGTGCCAGCAGTTATCAAACGACTAGCGGGACCACAGATACGCAGTATTTT.

This clonotype occurred many times. This chain joins TRBV27 and TRBJ2-3; D call uncertain. Germline V CDR1 and CDR2: MNHEY, SMNVEV (reference sequence). CDR3 size: 18 residues. Trimming removed 0 bases at V and 6 bases at J, with 22 bases between. The CDR3 protein is CASSLSQGMAGLWDTQYF. The CDR3 coding sequence is TGTGCCAGCAGTTTATCACAAGGAATGGCTGGTTTGTGGGATACGCAGTATTTT.

This clonotype has just a few counts. The J gene is TRBJ1-5, the V gene TRBV20-1; D not certain. CDR1 and CDR2 (germline): DFQATT, SNEGSKA (reference sequence). The CDR3 covers 14 residues. V was shortened by 0 bases and J by 0 bases, with 6 bases between the two germline ends. The CDR3 nucleotides are TGCAGTGCTAGAGACACTTATAGCAATCAGCCCCAGCATTTT. Its translation is CSARDTYSNQPQHF.

This clonotype occurred many times. The J gene is TRBJ2-2, the V gene TRBV15; D is perhaps TRBD1 (6 bases). The length of the CDR3 is 14 residues. Trimming removed 5 bases from V and 3 bases from J, with 10 bases in between. Germline V lookup: CDR1 LNHNV, CDR2 YYDKDF (reference sequence). CDR3 loop: CATSRRQDTGELFF. The CDR3 DNA is TGTGCCACCAGCCGCCGACAGGACACCGGGGAGCTGTTTTTT. Supplemented by reference TRBV15 and TRBJ2-2, the full variable domain reads DAMVIQNPRYQVTQFGKPVTLSCSQTLNHNVMYWYQQKSSQAPKLLFHYYDKDFNNEADTPDNFQSRRPNTSFCFLDIRSPGLGDTAMYLCATSRRQDTGELFFGEGSRLTVL.

The chain carries TRBV29-1 and TRBJ2-1; 8 nucleotides align to TRBD2. The length of the CDR3 is 17 residues. J gave up 0 bases and V 4 bases, and 11 bases lay outside the gene matches. CDR1 and CDR2 (germline): SQVTM, ANQGSEA. The CDR3 DNA reads TGCAGCGTTGTGGGGTCTAGCGGGTTGAGCTCCTACAATGAGCAGTTCTTC. Protein product: CSVVGSSGLSSYNEQFF.

The sample holds a few counts of this clonotype. V is TRBV4-2 and J is TRBJ2-2, with 9 bases that match TRBD1. Germline CDR1 LGHNA, CDR2 YNFKEQ. With 4 bases clipped from V and 7 bases from J, the junction kept 4 bases outside the gene matches. The CDR3 is 14 residues long. In DNA, the CDR3 is TGTGCCAGCAGCCCGGGACAGGGTATCGGGGAGCTGTTTTTT. This translates into CASSPGQGIGELFF.

This clonotype turned up a few times. This chain links TRBV29-1 with TRBJ2-3, with D perhaps matching TRBD1 (7 bases). This CDR3 is built from 19 residues. Trimming cost V 1 base and J 4 bases, with 27 bases left between them. CDR1 and CDR2 from the germline V gene are SQVTM and ANQGSEA. The CDR3 protein is CSVEGGTVNPVLLPDTQYF. The DNA of the CDR3 is TGCAGCGTTGAAGGCGGGACAGTTAATCCGGTTCTTCTGCCAGATACGCAGTATTTT.

This clonotype was recorded many times. The J gene is TRBJ2-1, the V gene TRBV2; D remains ambiguous. The CDR3 spans 15 residues. The germline CDR1 and CDR2 sequences are SNHLY and FYNNEI. The V and J ends lost 3 bases and 8 bases respectively, with 17 bases between them. CDR3: CASSERPALGYEQFF. CDR3 sequence (DNA): TGTGCCAGCAGTGAGAGGCCTGCCCTCGGGTATGAGCAGTTCTTC.

This clonotype showed up many times. The chain combines TRBV20-1 with TRBJ1-1; D unclear. Germline V gene sequence: CDR1 DFQATT, CDR2 SNEGSKA (reference sequence). The V gene lost 0 bases and the J gene lost 1 base, with 15 bases spanning the gap. The CDR3 contains 16 residues. The CDR3 DNA follows: TGCAGTGCTAGAGATCTGGGTCTGGCACCGAACACTGAAGCTTTCTTT. Translating gives CSARDLGLAPNTEAFF.

This clonotype was observed at least ten times. This chain connects TRBV29-1 to TRBJ2-3; D possibly corresponds to TRBD2 (6 bases). V dropped 4 bases and J dropped 4 bases, with 15 bases sitting between them. The V gene's germline CDR1 is SQVTM and CDR2 ANQGSEA. The CDR3 contains 14 residues. For the CDR3, the DNA is TGCAGCGTTGTAGGGGCCGGAGGGGCAGATACGCAGTATTTT. This sequence encodes CSVVGAGGADTQYF.

This clonotype was recorded at least ten times. V usage is TRBV7-2 and J usage is TRBJ1-5; D is unresolved. V was trimmed by 5 bases and J by 6 bases, leaving 11 bases between them. The CDR3 loop spans 13 amino acids. Germline V gene sequence: CDR1 SGHTA, CDR2 FQGNSA. The CDR3 here is CASSPRRAQPQHF. The CDR3 DNA is TGTGCCAGCAGCCCCAGAAGGGCTCAGCCCCAGCATTTT.

This clonotype was observed a handful of times. The chain uses TRBV2 and TRBJ2-1; 7 bases line up with TRBD2. Trimming cost V 3 bases and J 7 bases; bases outside gene matches: 9. The CDR3 is 15 residues long. Germline loops: CDR1 SNHLY, CDR2 FYNNEI. The CDR3 is CASSDWGGSGNEQFF. The DNA of the CDR3 is TGTGCCAGCAGTGACTGGGGGGGGTCTGGAAATGAGCAGTTCTTC.

For this clonotype: A much larger clone lies a single base off, so this may be a read error. The rearrangement joins TRBV6-2 or TRBV6-3 to TRBJ2-2; 8 bases line up with TRBD1. V trimming: 5 bases; J trimming: 5 bases; junction bases outside the gene matches: 7. Germline CDR1 MNHEY, CDR2 SVGEGT. This CDR3 comprises 15 residues. CDR3 DNA: TGTGCCAGCAGTACAGGGGGTCAGGGGACCGGGGAGCTGTTTTTT. It translates to CASSTGGQGTGELFF.

This clonotype was observed many times. The chain combines TRBV7-2 with TRBJ1-1; D gene unclear. V shed 5 bases and J shed 5 bases, with 9 bases lying between them. Per the germline V gene, CDR1 is SGHTA and CDR2 is FQGNSA. This CDR3 region has 12 residues. CDR3 sequence reads: CASSPDSTEAFF. CDR3 in DNA: TGTGCCAGCAGCCCCGATTCTACTGAAGCTTTCTTT.

V and J are TRBV28 and TRBJ2-3; D is ambiguous. This CDR3 comprises 17 residues. Germline CDR1 reads MDHEN; CDR2 reads SYDVKM. V shed 2 bases and J shed 0 bases, with 15 bases lying between them. The CDR3 coding sequence is TGTGCCAGCAGTTTAAACGGTATCGGCTTTAGCACAGATACGCAGTATTTT. This translates into CASSLNGIGFSTDTQYF.